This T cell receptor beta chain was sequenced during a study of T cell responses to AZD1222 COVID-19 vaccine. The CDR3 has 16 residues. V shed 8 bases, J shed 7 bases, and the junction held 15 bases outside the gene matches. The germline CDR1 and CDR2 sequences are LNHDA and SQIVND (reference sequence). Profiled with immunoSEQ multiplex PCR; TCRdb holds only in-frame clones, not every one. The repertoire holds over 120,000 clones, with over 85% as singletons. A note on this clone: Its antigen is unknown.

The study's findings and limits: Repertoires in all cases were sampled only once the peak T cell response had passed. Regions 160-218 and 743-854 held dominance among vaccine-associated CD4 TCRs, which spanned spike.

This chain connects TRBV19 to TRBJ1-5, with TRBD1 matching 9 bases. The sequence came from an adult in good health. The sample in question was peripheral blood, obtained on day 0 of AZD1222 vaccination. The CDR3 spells CASSIPQGAFGQPQHF. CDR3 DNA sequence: TGTGCCAGTTCTATACCACAGGGGGCCTTCGGGCAGCCCCAGCATTTT. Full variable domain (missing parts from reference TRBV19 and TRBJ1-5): DGGITQSPKYLFRKEGQNVTLSCEQNLNHDAMYWYRQDPGQGLRLIYYSQIVNDFQKGDIAEGYSVSREKKESFPLTVTSAQKNPTAFYLCASSIPQGAFGQPQHFGDGTRLSIL.